The entry below describes one TCR beta chain. The source of the sample is a study of shared clonotypes between healthy human individuals. The assay used deep level. Generated by immunoSEQ multiplex PCR, the TCRdb table keeps only in-frame clones and is missing some. The sample lists roughly 2.4 million clones, around 95% seen once, with roughly 0.13% in the top ten. Germline CDR1 and CDR2: MNHNS and SASEGT. There are 15 residues in the CDR3. Trimming shortened V by 3 bases and J by 9 bases, and 18 bases separated the two germline ends. Specimen: naive CD4+ T cells sorted from blood. The subset here: CD45RA+ positively selected. The chain joins TRBV6-1 to TRBJ1-5; the D is unclear. This clonotype originated in a man aged 18 to 30 in good health. This chain's CDR3 is CASSDKSSVVWPQHF. CDR3 nucleotide sequence: TGTGCCAGCAGTGATAAGTCTTCGGTAGTCTGGCCCCAGCATTTT.